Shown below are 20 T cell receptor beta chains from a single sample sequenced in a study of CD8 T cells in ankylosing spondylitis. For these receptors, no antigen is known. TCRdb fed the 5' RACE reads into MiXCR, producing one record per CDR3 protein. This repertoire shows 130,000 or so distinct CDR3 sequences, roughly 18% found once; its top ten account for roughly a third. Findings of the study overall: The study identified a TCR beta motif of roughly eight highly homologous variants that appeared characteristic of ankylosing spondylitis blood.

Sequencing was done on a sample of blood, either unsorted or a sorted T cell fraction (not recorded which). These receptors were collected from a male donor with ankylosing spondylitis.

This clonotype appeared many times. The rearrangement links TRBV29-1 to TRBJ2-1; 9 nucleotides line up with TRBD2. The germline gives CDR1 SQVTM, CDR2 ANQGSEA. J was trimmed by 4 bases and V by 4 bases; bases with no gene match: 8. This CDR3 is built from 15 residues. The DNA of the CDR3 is TGCAGCGTTGGGTGGCGGGAGGGCGATTACAATGAGCAGTTCTTC. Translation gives CSVGWREGDYNEQFF.

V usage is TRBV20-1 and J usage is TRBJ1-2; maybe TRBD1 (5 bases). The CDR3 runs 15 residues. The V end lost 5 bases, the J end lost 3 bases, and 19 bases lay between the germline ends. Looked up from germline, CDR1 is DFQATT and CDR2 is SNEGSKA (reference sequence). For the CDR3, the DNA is TGCAGTGCTCCCTGGGAGGGCAGGGACCACTATGGCTACACCTTC. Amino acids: CSAPWEGRDHYGYTF.

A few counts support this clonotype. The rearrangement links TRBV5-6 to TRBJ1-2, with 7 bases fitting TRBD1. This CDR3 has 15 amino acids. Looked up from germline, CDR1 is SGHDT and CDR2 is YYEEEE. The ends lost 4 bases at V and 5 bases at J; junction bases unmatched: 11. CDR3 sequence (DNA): TGTGCCAGCAGCGTAGCGAGGACAGGATTTTATGGCTACACCTTC. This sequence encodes CASSVARTGFYGYTF.

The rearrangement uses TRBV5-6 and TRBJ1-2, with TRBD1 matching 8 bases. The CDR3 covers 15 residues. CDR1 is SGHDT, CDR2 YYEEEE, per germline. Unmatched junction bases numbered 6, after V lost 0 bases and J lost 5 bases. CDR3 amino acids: CASSLGAGGAYGYTF. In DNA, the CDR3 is TGTGCCAGCAGCTTGGGGGCAGGGGGCGCTTATGGCTACACCTTC.

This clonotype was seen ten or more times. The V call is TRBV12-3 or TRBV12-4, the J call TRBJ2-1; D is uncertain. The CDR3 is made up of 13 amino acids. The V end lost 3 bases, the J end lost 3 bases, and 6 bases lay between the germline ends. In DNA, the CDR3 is TGTGCCAGCAGTTTGGAGATCTACAATGAGCAGTTCTTC. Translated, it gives CASSLEIYNEQFF.

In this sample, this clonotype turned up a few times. The CDR3 loop reads CASSGGWREDSYEQYF. CDR3 nucleotide sequence: TGTGCCAGCAGCGGGGGCTGGCGGGAGGACTCCTACGAGCAGTACTTC. The J gene is TRBJ2-7, the V gene TRBV5-5; 8 bases match TRBD2. J lost 0 bases, V lost 4 bases, and 9 bases had no gene match. The CDR3 contains 16 residues. Germline V lookup: CDR1 SGHKS, CDR2 YYEKEE (reference sequence).

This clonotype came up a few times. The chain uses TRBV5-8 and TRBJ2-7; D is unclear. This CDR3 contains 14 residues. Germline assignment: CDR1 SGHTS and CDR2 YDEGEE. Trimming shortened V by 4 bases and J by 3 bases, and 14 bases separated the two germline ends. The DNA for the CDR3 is TGTGCCAGCAGCGTTGGAATAGAATACTACGAGCAGTACTTC. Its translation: CASSVGIEYYEQYF.

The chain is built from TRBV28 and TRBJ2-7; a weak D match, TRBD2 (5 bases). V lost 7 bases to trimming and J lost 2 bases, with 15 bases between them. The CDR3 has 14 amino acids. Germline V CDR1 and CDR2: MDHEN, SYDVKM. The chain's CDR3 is CASTLMERAYEQYF. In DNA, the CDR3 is TGTGCCAGCACTCTGATGGAGAGGGCCTACGAGCAGTACTTC.

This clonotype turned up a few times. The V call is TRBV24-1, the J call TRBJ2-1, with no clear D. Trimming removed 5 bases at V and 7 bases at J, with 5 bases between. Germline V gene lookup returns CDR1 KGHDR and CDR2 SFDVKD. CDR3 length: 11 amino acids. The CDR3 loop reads CATSARNEQFF. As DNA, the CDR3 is TGTGCCACCAGTGCCCGGAATGAGCAGTTCTTC.

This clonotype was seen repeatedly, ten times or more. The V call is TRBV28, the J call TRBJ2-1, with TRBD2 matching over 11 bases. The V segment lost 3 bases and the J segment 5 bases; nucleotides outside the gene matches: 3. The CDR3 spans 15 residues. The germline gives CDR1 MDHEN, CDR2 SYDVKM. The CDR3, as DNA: TGTGCCAGCAGTTTCCTAGCGGGAGGAAACAATGAGCAGTTCTTC. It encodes CASSFLAGGNNEQFF.

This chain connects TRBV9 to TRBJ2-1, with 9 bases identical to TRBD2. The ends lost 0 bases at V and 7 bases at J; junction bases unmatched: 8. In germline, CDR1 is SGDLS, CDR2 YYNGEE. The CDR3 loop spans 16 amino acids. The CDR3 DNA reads TGTGCCAGCAGCGTAGATTTAGCGGGAGTTGGGAATGAGCAGTTCTTC. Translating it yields CASSVDLAGVGNEQFF.

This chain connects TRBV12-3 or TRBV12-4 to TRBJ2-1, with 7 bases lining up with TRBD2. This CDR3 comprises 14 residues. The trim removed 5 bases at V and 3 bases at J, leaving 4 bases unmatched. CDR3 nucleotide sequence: TGTGCCAGCAGTCTGGGGGGGAACTACAATGAGCAGTTCTTC. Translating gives CASSLGGNYNEQFF.

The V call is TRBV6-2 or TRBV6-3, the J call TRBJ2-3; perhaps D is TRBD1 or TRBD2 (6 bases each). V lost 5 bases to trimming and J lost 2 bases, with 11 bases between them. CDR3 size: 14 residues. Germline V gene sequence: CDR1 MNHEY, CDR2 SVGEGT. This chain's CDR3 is CASSPTGATDTQYF. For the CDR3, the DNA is TGTGCCAGCAGTCCCACGGGGGCCACAGATACGCAGTATTTT.

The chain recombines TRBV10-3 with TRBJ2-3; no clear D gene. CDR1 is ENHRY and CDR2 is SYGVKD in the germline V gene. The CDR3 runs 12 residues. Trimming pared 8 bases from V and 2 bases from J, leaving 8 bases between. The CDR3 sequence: CAILANTDTQYF. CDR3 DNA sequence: TGTGCCATCTTAGCCAACACAGATACGCAGTATTTT.

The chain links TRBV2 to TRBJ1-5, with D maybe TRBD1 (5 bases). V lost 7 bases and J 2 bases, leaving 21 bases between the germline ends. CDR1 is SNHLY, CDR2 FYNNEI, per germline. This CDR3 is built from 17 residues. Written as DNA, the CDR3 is TGTGCCAGCACTTCTGAGAGGGGATTAATTGGCAATCAGCCCCAGCATTTT. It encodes CASTSERGLIGNQPQHF.

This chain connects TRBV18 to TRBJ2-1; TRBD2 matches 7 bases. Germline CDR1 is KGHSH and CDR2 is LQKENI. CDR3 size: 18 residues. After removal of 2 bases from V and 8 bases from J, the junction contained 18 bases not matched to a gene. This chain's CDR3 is CASSPTLPGLQTDDEQFF. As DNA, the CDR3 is TGTGCCAGCTCACCAACCCTTCCGGGACTACAAACGGACGATGAGCAGTTCTTC.

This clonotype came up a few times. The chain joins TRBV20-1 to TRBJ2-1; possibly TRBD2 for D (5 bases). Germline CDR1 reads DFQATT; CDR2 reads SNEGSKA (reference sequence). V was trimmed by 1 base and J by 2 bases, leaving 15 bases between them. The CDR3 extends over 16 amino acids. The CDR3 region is CSARVRTGNAYNEQFF. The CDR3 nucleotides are TGCAGTGCTAGAGTCAGAACCGGGAACGCCTACAATGAGCAGTTCTTC.

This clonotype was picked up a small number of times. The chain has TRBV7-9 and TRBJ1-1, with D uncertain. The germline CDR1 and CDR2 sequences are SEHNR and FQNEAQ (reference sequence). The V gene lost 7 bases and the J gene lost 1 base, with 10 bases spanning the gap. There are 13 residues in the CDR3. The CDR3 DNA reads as TGTGCCAGCACAAAGTGGCAGAACACTGAAGCTTTCTTT. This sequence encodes CASTKWQNTEAFF.

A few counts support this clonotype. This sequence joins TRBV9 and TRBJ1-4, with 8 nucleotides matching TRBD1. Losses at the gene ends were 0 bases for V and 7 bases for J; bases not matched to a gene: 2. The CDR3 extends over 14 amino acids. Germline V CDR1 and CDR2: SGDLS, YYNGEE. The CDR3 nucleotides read TGTGCCAGCAGCGTAGCAGGGGGCGGTGAAAAACTGTTTTTT. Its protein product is CASSVAGGGEKLFF.

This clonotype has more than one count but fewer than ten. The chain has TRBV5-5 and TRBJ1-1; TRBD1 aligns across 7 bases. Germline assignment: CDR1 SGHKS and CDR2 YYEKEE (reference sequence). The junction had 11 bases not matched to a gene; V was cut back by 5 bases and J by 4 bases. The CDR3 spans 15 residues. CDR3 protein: CASSRDSVPSTEAFF. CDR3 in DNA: TGTGCCAGCAGTAGGGACAGTGTTCCGAGCACTGAAGCTTTCTTT.